The entry below describes one T cell receptor (beta chain). This sample stems from a study of control samples from healthy donors and cancer patients. Trimming removed 5 bases from V and 4 bases from J, with 19 bases in between. Germline CDR1 KGHDR, CDR2 SFDVKD. CDR3 length: 16 residues. Clones were sequenced by immunoSEQ multiplex PCR, and TCRdb holds only the in-frame ones, with some missing. This repertoire shows roughly 95,000 clones, around 88% found once; its top ten account for approximately 14%. Sequences were obtained from blood. The TCR comes from a man under 40 in good health. The rearrangement links TRBV24-1 to TRBJ2-5, with D perhaps assigned TRBD1 or TRBD2 (5 bases each). The CDR3 DNA is TGTGCCACCAGTGTTGCGGACTGGGGGAGCGGAGAGACCCAGTACTTC. Translated, it gives CATSVADWGSGETQYF.